This T cell receptor beta chain is from a study of shared clonotypes between healthy human individuals. At the level of the study: Donors consisted of two women and a few men between 18 and 49.

Naive-designated CD8 cells lacked CD45RO, were positively enriched for CCR7, and omitted terminally differentiated effector memory CD45RA+ cells. Germline CDR1 reads MGHRA; CDR2 reads YSYEKL. This CDR3 spans 16 amino acids. The V gene end was trimmed by 2 bases and the J gene end by 3 bases; junction bases not matched to a gene: 4. Genomic DNA per cell subset filled all wells of several immunoSEQ plates. The method was immunoSEQ multiplex PCR; TCRdb's version includes in-frame clones alone and lacks a portion of them. The sample has around 2,100,000 clones; about 94% are singletons. The sample consisted of naive CD8+ T cells sorted from blood. This chain links TRBV4-1 with TRBJ2-7; the match to TRBD2 covers 13 bases. The clonotype originates from a man between 18 and 29 years old in good health. This CDR3 is CASSQPTSGGSYEQYF. In DNA form, the CDR3 reads TGCGCCAGCAGCCAACCGACTAGCGGGGGGAGCTACGAGCAGTACTTC.